This T cell receptor beta chain was identified in a study of blood T cell repertoires in COVID-19. Background on the study: COVID-19 samples collected from the United States, Italy and Spain covered acute and convalescent phases.

The CDR3 sequence is 14 residues long. Germline assignment: CDR1 LGHDT and CDR2 YNNKEL (reference sequence). V was pared by 4 bases and J by 6 bases, with 13 bases between. Original handling: Counts of nucleated cells, estimated from reference gene primer amplification, were obtained. Clones were read by immunoSEQ multiplex PCR, and TCRdb kept only the in-frame ones, dropping some. For V, J and clone size, that table is used; D and trimming come from the DNA. The data hold about 80,000 clones, with around 80% observed a single time. V is TRBV3-1 (or the pseudogene TRBV3-2) and J is TRBJ2-1; possibly TRBD2 for D (6 bases). Material: peripheral blood. The receptor's source is a woman between 65 and 79 years old with acute or convalescent COVID-19. CDR3 in DNA: TGTGCCAGCAGCCGCGGGATCCCGAGCAATGAGCAGTTCTTC. Translation gives CASSRGIPSNEQFF.